This TCR beta chain comes out of a study of T cells after posttransplantation cyclophosphamide. Study-wide findings and caveats: Blood and skin or GI T cell repertoires showed limited TRB overlap. After PTCy, TRB diversity resembled that of CNI/methotrexate controls.

Germline V lookup: CDR1 LGHNA, CDR2 YNFKEQ. CDR3 size: 15 residues. Trimming pared 2 bases from V and 0 bases from J, leaving 10 bases between. This clone was seen once. Its antigen is not known. Here immunoSEQ multiplex PCR was the method, and the copy in TCRdb shows in-frame clones only, minus some. The sample contains about 47,000 clones, roughly 92% of which appear only once. This chain connects TRBV4-2 to TRBJ1-2; a possible D gene is TRBD1 (5 bases). The sample comprised PBMCs. The sequence came from a woman aged 45-65 years in good health and a related stem cell transplant donor. CDR3 protein: CASSQRTNANYGYTF. CDR3 coding DNA: TGTGCCAGCAGCCAACGGACAAATGCTAACTATGGCTACACCTTC.